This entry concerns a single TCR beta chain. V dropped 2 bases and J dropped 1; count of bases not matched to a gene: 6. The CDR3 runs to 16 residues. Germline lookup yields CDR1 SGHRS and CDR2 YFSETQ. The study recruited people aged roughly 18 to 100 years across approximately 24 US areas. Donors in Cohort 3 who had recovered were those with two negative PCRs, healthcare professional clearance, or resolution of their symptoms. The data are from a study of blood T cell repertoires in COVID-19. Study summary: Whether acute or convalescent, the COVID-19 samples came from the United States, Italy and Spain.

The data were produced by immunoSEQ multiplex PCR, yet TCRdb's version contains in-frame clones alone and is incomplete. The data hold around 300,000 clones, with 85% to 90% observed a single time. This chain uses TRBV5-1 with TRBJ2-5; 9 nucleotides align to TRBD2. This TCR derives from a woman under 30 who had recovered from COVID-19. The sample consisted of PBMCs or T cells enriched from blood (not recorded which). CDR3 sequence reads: CASSLALAGVQETQYF. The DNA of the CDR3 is TGCGCCAGCAGCTTAGCGTTAGCGGGGGTCCAAGAGACCCAGTACTTC.